This TCR beta chain was obtained from a study of blood T cell repertoires in COVID-19. Here immunoSEQ multiplex PCR was the method, and the copy in TCRdb shows in-frame clones only, minus some. Of under 350,000 clones in the sample, under 90% were seen once. The CDR3 runs 15 residues. Germline V lookup: CDR1 SGHRS, CDR2 YFSETQ. V shed 0 bases and J shed 8 bases, with 17 bases lying between them. The sequenced material came from peripheral blood. The V call is TRBV5-1, the J call TRBJ1-2, with TRBD1 as a possible D gene (6 bases). The TCR originated in a woman under 40 with COVID-19, enrolled during active disease. CDR3 bases: TGCGCCAGCAGCTTGGGGACAGTTTTTGCTCACGGCTACACCTTC. It translates to CASSLGTVFAHGYTF.